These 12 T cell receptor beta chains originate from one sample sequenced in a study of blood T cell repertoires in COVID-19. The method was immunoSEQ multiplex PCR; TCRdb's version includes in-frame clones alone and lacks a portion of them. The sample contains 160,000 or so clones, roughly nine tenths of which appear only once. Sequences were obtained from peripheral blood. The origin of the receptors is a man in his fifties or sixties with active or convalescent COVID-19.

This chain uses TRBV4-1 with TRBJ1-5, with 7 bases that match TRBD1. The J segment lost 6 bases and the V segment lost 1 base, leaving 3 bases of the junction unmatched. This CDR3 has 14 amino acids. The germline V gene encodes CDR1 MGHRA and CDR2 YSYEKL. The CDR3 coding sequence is TGCGCCAGCAGCCAAGGGACAGGAGGTCAGCCCCAGCATTTT. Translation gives CASSQGTGGQPQHF.

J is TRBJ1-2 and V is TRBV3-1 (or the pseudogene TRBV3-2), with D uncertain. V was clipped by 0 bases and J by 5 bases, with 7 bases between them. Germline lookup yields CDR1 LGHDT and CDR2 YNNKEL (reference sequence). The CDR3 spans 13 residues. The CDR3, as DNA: TGTGCCAGCAGCCAAGAGGGAGGGTATGGCTACACCTTC. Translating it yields CASSQEGGYGYTF.

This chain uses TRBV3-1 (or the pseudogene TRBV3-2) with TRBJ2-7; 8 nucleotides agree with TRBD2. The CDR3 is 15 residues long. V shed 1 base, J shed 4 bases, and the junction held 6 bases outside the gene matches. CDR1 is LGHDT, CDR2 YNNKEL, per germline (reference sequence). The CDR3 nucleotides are TGTGCCAGCAGCCAAGGGACTAGCCATTTTTACGAGCAGTACTTC. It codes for CASSQGTSHFYEQYF.

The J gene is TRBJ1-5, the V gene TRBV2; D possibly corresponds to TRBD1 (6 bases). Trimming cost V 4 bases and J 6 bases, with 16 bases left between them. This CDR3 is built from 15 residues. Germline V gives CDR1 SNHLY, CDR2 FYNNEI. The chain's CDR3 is CASSARGGWTQPQHF. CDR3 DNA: TGTGCCAGCAGTGCCCGGGGGGGCTGGACTCAGCCCCAGCATTTT. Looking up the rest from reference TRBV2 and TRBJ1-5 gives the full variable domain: EPEVTQTPSHQVTQMGQEVILRCVPISNHLYFYWYRQILGQKVEFLVSFYNNEISEKSEIFDDQFSVERPDGSNFTLKIRSTKLEDSAMYFCASSARGGWTQPQHFGDGTRLSIL.

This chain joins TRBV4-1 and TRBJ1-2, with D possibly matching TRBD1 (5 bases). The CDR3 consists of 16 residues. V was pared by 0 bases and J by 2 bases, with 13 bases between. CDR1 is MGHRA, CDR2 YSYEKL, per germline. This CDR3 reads CASSQENGGGNYGYTF. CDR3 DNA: TGCGCCAGCAGCCAAGAAAACGGGGGGGGAAACTATGGCTACACCTTC.

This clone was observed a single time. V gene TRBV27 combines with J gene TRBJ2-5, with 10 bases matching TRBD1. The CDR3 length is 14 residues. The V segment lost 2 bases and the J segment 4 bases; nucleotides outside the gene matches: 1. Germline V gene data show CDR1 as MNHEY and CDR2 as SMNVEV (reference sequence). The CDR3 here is CASSLGQGGETQYF. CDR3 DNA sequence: TGTGCCAGCAGTTTAGGACAGGGGGGAGAGACCCAGTACTTC.

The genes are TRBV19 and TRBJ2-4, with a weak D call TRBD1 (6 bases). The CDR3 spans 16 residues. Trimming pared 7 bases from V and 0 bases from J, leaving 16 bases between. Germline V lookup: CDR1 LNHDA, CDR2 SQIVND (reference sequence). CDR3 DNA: TGTGCCAGTACTGATGGATGGGGGCTAGCCAAAAACATTCAGTACTTC. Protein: CASTDGWGLAKNIQYF. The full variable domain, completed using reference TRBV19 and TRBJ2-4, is DGGITQSPKYLFRKEGQNVTLSCEQNLNHDAMYWYRQDPGQGLRLIYYSQIVNDFQKGDIAEGYSVSREKKESFPLTVTSAQKNPTAFYLCASTDGWGLAKNIQYFGAGTRLSVL.

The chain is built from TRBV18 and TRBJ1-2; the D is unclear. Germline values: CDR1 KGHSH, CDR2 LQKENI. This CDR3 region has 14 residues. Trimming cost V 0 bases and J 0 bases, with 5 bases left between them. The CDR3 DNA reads TGTGCCAGCTCACCACCAACAGCTAACTATGGCTACACCTTC. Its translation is CASSPPTANYGYTF.

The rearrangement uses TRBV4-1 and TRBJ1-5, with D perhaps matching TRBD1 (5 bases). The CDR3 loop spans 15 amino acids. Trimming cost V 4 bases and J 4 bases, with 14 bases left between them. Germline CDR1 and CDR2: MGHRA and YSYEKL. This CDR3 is CASSRLGQTNQPQHF. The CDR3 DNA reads TGCGCCAGCAGCCGCTTGGGGCAGACAAATCAGCCCCAGCATTTT.

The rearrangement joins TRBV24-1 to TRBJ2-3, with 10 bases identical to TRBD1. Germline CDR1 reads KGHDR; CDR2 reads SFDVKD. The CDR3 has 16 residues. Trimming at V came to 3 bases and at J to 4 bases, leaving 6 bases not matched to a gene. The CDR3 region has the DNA TGTGCCACCAGTGATCGGACAGGGGGAATGGCAGATACGCAGTATTTT. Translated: CATSDRTGGMADTQYF.

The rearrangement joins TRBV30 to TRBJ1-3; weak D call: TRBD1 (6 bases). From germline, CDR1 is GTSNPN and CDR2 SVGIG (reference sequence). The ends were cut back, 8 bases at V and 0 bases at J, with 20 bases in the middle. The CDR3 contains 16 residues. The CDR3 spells CASSASQGLSGNTIYF. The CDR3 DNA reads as TGTGCCAGCAGTGCTTCACAGGGCCTCTCTGGAAACACCATATATTTT.

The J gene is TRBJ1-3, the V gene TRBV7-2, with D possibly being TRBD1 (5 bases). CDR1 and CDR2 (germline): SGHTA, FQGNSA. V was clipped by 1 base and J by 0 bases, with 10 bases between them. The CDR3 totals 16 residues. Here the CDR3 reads CASSLGGWTSGNTIYF. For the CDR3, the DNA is TGTGCCAGCAGCTTAGGGGGCTGGACCTCTGGAAACACCATATATTTT. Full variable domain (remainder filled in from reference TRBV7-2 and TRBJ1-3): GAGVSQSPSNKVTEKGKDVELRCDPISGHTALYWYRQSLGQGLEFLIYFQGNSAPDKSGLPSDRFSAERTGGSVSTLTIQRTQQEDSAVYLCASSLGGWTSGNTIYFGEGSWLTVV.